This T cell receptor (beta chain) stems from a study of blood T cells in healthy people across ages. This clonotype appeared many times. The CDR3 covers 15 residues. Trimming took 4 bases from V and 12 from J; bases not matched to a gene: 11. CDR1 and CDR2 from the germline V gene are SGHRS and YFSETQ. Sample-barcoded 5' priming and a J-beta primer mix drove a second PCR of roughly 6 to 12 cycles. Template switching added a 12-random-nucleotide identifier to every cDNA molecule. Each CDR3 protein is one row after TCRdb ran MiXCR on the 5' RACE reads. Of around 1,500,000 distinct CDR3 sequences in the sample, 28% are singletons; the top ten hold 7% to 9%.

The receptor was derived from a woman under 40 in good health. Sequencing input: blood. The chain combines TRBV5-1 with TRBJ2-1, with 12 bases identical to TRBD2. In DNA form, the CDR3 reads TGCGCCAGCAGCCTTAGCGCCGCTAGCGGGGGGGTGCAGTTCTTC. It encodes CASSLSAASGGVQFF. Full variable domain (remainder filled in from reference TRBV5-1 and TRBJ2-1): KAGVTQTPRYLIKTRGQQVTLSCSPISGHRSVSWYQQTPGQGLQFLFEYFSETQRNKGNFPGRFSGRQFSNSRSEMNVSTLELGDSALYLCASSLSAASGGVQFFGPGTRLTVL.